Each of the 32 T cell receptor beta chains below was sequenced from the same sample in a study of OX40 agonist ivuxolimab in advanced cancers. Profiled with immunoSEQ multiplex PCR; TCRdb holds only in-frame clones, not every one. The sample records approximately 57,000 clones, 88% being singletons. This specimen was CD4+ or CD8+ T cells sorted from blood, taken in a trial of the OX40 agonist ivuxolimab. Receptors originate from an adult with an advanced solid tumor such as melanoma, head and neck, liver or kidney cancer.

The gene calls are TRBV18 and TRBJ2-7; D remains ambiguous. The V gene lost 5 bases and the J gene lost 1 base, with 12 bases spanning the gap. Germline V gene data show CDR1 as KGHSH and CDR2 as LQKENI. The CDR3 contains 14 residues. In DNA, the CDR3 is TGTGCCAGCTCATCCCGACATCTTTCCTACGAGCAGTACTTC. Translated, it gives CASSSRHLSYEQYF.

V and J are TRBV5-1 and TRBJ1-2; D is unresolved. Per the germline V gene, CDR1 is SGHRS and CDR2 is YFSETQ. The CDR3 is 12 residues long. V lost 4 bases, J lost 2 bases, and 6 bases lay in between. The CDR3 protein is CASSQGNYGYTF. CDR3 bases: TGCGCCAGCAGCCAAGGCAACTATGGCTACACCTTC.

This chain joins TRBV21-1 and TRBJ2-7; the table's D gene call, TRBD1, was not cross checked with the DNA. TRBV21-1 represents a pseudogene. CDR3 length equals 15 residues. CDR3 DNA sequence: TGTGCCAGCAGCAAAGAAGGGACAGGGGCCTACGAGCAGTACTTC. Protein: CASSKEGTGAYEQYF.

The chain recombines TRBV28 with TRBJ2-4; D is perhaps TRBD1 (5 bases). CDR1 and CDR2 from the germline V gene are MDHEN and SYDVKM. CDR3 length equals 15 residues. The V and J ends lost 5 bases and 6 bases respectively, with 17 bases between them. In DNA, the CDR3 is TGTGCCAGCAGTCTGATAGGGGATGCTGGAAACATTCAGTACTTC. Translating gives CASSLIGDAGNIQYF. Looking up the rest from reference TRBV28 and TRBJ2-4 gives the full variable domain: DVKVTQSSRYLVKRTGEKVFLECVQDMDHENMFWYRQDPGLGLRLIYFSYDVKMKEKGDIPEGYSVSREKKERFSLILESASTNQTSMYLCASSLIGDAGNIQYFGAGTRLSVL.

The V and J genes are TRBV6-5 and TRBJ1-5; 7 nucleotides match TRBD1. This CDR3 is 15 amino acids long. V dropped 0 bases and J dropped 3; count of bases not matched to a gene: 2. The V gene's germline CDR1 is MNHEY and CDR2 SVGAGI. CDR3 DNA sequence: TGTGCCAGCAGTTACTCAGGGACAGACAATCAGCCCCAGCATTTT. Protein sequence: CASSYSGTDNQPQHF.

The V and J genes are TRBV18 and TRBJ1-4; 7 positions match TRBD1. J gave up 0 bases and V 10 bases, and 2 bases lay outside the gene matches. Germline values: CDR1 KGHSH, CDR2 LQKENI. CDR3 length equals 13 residues. The CDR3 nucleotides read TGTGCCACAGGGGGAGCAACTAATGAAAAACTGTTTTTT. As protein: CATGGATNEKLFF.

The chain uses TRBV6-1 and TRBJ1-5; the D is unclear. This CDR3 comprises 15 residues. Between the trimmed V and J ends, which lost 6 bases and 1 base, there was a span of 13 bases. Germline values: CDR1 MNHNS, CDR2 SASEGT. CDR3 nucleotide sequence: TGTGCCAGCAGGCGAGCGGGGATAAGCAATCAGCCCCAGCATTTT. Protein product: CASRRAGISNQPQHF.

This rearrangement joins TRBV18 to TRBJ2-2, with TRBD1 as a possible D gene (6 bases). This CDR3 comprises 15 residues. CDR1 is KGHSH, CDR2 LQKENI, per germline. Trimming cost V 1 base and J 7 bases, with 13 bases left between them. Written as DNA, the CDR3 is TGTGCCAGCTCACCACGGCCAGGGGAAGGCGGGGAGCTGTTTTTT. Residues: CASSPRPGEGGELFF.

This sequence joins TRBV6-1 and TRBJ2-3; D uncertain. The CDR3 totals 11 residues. Trimming stripped 4 bases from V and 10 bases from J, with 9 bases between. Germline V gene data show CDR1 as MNHNS and CDR2 as SASEGT. This CDR3 is CASSGGRAQYF. For the CDR3, the DNA is TGTGCCAGCAGTGGCGGTCGGGCGCAGTATTTT.

V usage is TRBV20-1 and J usage is TRBJ2-1; D gene ambiguous. V was shortened by 5 bases and J by 5 bases, with 4 bases between the two germline ends. CDR1 DFQATT and CDR2 SNEGSKA come from the germline V gene (reference sequence). CDR3 size: 10 residues. This chain's CDR3 is CSASNNEQFF. For the CDR3, the DNA is TGCAGTGCTTCTAACAATGAGCAGTTCTTC.

The count of this clone is one. The chain couples TRBV28 to TRBJ1-1; 8 bases agree with TRBD1. Germline V gene sequence: CDR1 MDHEN, CDR2 SYDVKM. This CDR3 spans 15 amino acids. V lost 6 bases, J lost 6 bases, and 12 bases stayed unmatched. The CDR3 sequence is CASSTSGGASPEAFF. CDR3 nucleotide sequence: TGTGCCAGCAGCACATCAGGGGGCGCAAGCCCTGAAGCTTTCTTT.

The chain employs TRBV6-6 and TRBJ2-1, with 13 bases aligning to TRBD2. The CDR3 length is 14 residues. The germline V gene encodes CDR1 MNHNY and CDR2 SVGAGI (reference sequence). With V trimmed by 8 bases and J by 9 bases, 7 bases remained unmatched. CDR3: CASGLAGEITEQFF. The CDR3 coding sequence is TGTGCCAGCGGACTAGCGGGAGAAATCACTGAGCAGTTCTTC.

This rearrangement joins TRBV4-1 to TRBJ2-7, with a tentative D call TRBD1 (5 bases). With 6 bases removed from V and 2 bases from J, the gap between germline ends came to 20 bases. The CDR3 is made up of 16 amino acids. Germline V gene lookup returns CDR1 MGHRA and CDR2 YSYEKL. CDR3 sequence reads: CASSPGNRGLPYEQYF. The CDR3 bases are TGCGCCAGCAGTCCAGGGAATAGGGGCTTACCCTACGAGCAGTACTTC.

The chain links TRBV27 to TRBJ2-3; D unclear. Germline CDR1 MNHEY, CDR2 SMNVEV (reference sequence). V lost 6 bases to trimming and J lost 6 bases, with 10 bases between them. The CDR3 has 12 residues. The CDR3 loop reads CASRNRADTQYF. For the CDR3, the DNA is TGTGCCAGCAGAAACCGAGCCGATACGCAGTATTTT.

This chain links TRBV6-6 with TRBJ2-2; D uncertain. V shed 4 bases and J shed 2 bases, with 2 bases lying between them. This CDR3 spans 12 amino acids. Germline V gives CDR1 MNHNY, CDR2 SVGAGI (reference sequence). This CDR3 reads CASSSNTGELFF. CDR3 in DNA: TGTGCCAGCAGTTCCAACACCGGGGAGCTGTTTTTT.

This chain links TRBV6-5 with TRBJ1-1; 9 nucleotides agree with TRBD1. The CDR3 loop spans 14 amino acids. The trim removed 2 bases at V and 5 bases at J, leaving 3 bases unmatched. CDR1 and CDR2 (germline): MNHEY, SVGAGI. CDR3 loop: CASSYRTGETEAFF. The CDR3 region has the DNA TGTGCCAGCAGTTACCGGACAGGGGAGACTGAAGCTTTCTTT.

The CDR3 DNA reads TGTGCCAGCAATGAAGGGGGGGCATTGAAGACCCAGTACTTC. Translation: CASNEGGALKTQYF. The chain couples TRBV28 to TRBJ2-5, with D perhaps matching TRBD2 (7 bases). Germline-derived CDR1 and CDR2 are MDHEN and SYDVKM. The V and J ends lost 7 bases and 6 bases respectively, with 18 bases between them. This CDR3 region has 14 residues.

The chain carries TRBV29-1 and TRBJ2-5; tentatively, D is TRBD1 (6 bases). Trimming shortened V by 4 bases and J by 5 bases, and 14 bases separated the two germline ends. CDR1 SQVTM and CDR2 ANQGSEA come from the germline V gene. This CDR3 comprises 13 residues. The DNA of the CDR3 is TGCAGCGTTGCTCGGGACACTTGGGAGACCCAGTACTTC. It encodes CSVARDTWETQYF.

The chain couples TRBV28 to TRBJ2-2; 8 bases line up with TRBD1. Germline CDR1 is MDHEN and CDR2 is SYDVKM. V lost 8 bases and J lost 1; bases outside the gene matches: 12. This CDR3 contains 17 residues. CDR3 sequence: CASAAGGWGVNTGELFF. The CDR3 nucleotides are TGTGCCAGCGCCGCAGGGGGCTGGGGAGTGAACACCGGGGAGCTGTTTTTT.

The V gene is TRBV28, the J gene TRBJ2-2; 12 nucleotides match TRBD2. The V gene end was trimmed by 5 bases and the J gene end by 2 bases; junction bases not matched to a gene: 15. CDR3 size: 20 residues. The V gene's germline CDR1 is MDHEN and CDR2 SYDVKM. CDR3 bases: TGTGCCAGCAGTCCCATTTGGTTATCTAGCGGGAGGGCCAACACCGGGGAGCTGTTTTTT. Amino acids: CASSPIWLSSGRANTGELFF.

This chain joins TRBV7-8 and TRBJ2-7, with 7 nucleotides matching TRBD2. CDR1 is SGHVS, CDR2 FQNEAQ, per germline. V was pared by 7 bases and J by 6 bases, with 12 bases of the junction left unmatched. This CDR3 has 14 amino acids. CDR3 sequence reads: CASTRPGLPPEQYF. Here the CDR3 DNA reads TGTGCCAGCACTCGACCGGGACTACCTCCCGAGCAGTACTTC.

The rearrangement uses TRBV10-3 and TRBJ2-7, with 8 bases fitting TRBD1. Looked up from germline, CDR1 is ENHRY and CDR2 is SYGVKD. V shed 4 bases and J 7 bases; nucleotides not matched to a gene: 9. The CDR3 is 14 amino acids. The CDR3 here is CAISVGQAAEEQYF. The CDR3, as DNA: TGTGCCATCAGTGTGGGACAGGCCGCCGAGGAGCAGTACTTC.

Only one count was recorded for this clone. This rearrangement joins TRBV5-6 to TRBJ2-5, with 10 bases matching TRBD2. The V segment lost 0 bases and the J segment 6 bases; nucleotides outside the gene matches: 2. This CDR3 region has 14 residues. Germline V gene lookup returns CDR1 SGHDT and CDR2 YYEEEE. The CDR3, as DNA: TGTGCCAGCAGCTTGGGACTAGCGGGCCAGACCCAGTACTTC. Translation: CASSLGLAGQTQYF.

The rearrangement links TRBV5-4 to TRBJ2-3; 8 bases are shared with TRBD2. In germline, CDR1 is SGHNT, CDR2 YYREEE (reference sequence). V trimming: 4 bases; J trimming: 5 bases; junction bases outside the gene matches: 9. The CDR3 covers 15 residues. The CDR3 here is CASSLGTSGQDTQYF. DNA of the CDR3: TGTGCCAGCAGCCTGGGCACTAGCGGCCAAGATACGCAGTATTTT.

The rearrangement uses TRBV4-2 and TRBJ1-1; D remains ambiguous. The CDR3 totals 15 residues. V dropped 0 bases and J dropped 5 bases, with 13 bases sitting between them. Germline V gene sequence: CDR1 LGHNA, CDR2 YNFKEQ. CDR3 region: CASSQDLEGITEAFF. CDR3 in DNA: TGTGCCAGCAGCCAAGATCTGGAAGGGATTACTGAAGCTTTCTTT.

V gene TRBV30 combines with J gene TRBJ1-1, with 7 positions matching TRBD1. V was pared by 6 bases and J by 3 bases, with 7 bases of the junction left unmatched. This CDR3 contains 13 residues. Germline lookup yields CDR1 GTSNPN and CDR2 SVGIG (reference sequence). The CDR3 loop is CACGSQGDTEAFF. CDR3 nucleotides: TGTGCCTGCGGGTCTCAGGGGGACACTGAAGCTTTCTTT.

The chain is built from TRBV2 and TRBJ1-1; D is ambiguous. The CDR3 loop spans 15 amino acids. Per germline, CDR1 SNHLY and CDR2 FYNNEI. V dropped 2 bases and J dropped 3 bases, with 13 bases sitting between them. The CDR3 bases are TGTGCCAGCAGTGAAAGGAACAGACGTGACACTGAAGCTTTCTTT. Protein product: CASSERNRRDTEAFF.

The chain uses TRBV5-1 and TRBJ2-3; D gene ambiguous. Trimming left V 4 bases short and J 3 bases short, with 15 bases between. The germline V gene encodes CDR1 SGHRS and CDR2 YFSETQ. The CDR3 covers 15 residues. In DNA form, the CDR3 reads TGCGCCAGCAGCCTCCTCTACTTAAATACAGATACGCAGTATTTT. It encodes CASSLLYLNTDTQYF.

The chain recombines TRBV2 with TRBJ2-1; 7 nucleotides match TRBD1. CDR3 length: 13 residues. The ends lost 4 bases at V and 9 bases at J; junction bases unmatched: 6. Germline V gene data show CDR1 as SNHLY and CDR2 as FYNNEI. The CDR3 sequence is CASSADRVGEQFF. The DNA for the CDR3 is TGTGCCAGCAGTGCAGACAGGGTAGGTGAGCAGTTCTTC.

The rearrangement uses TRBV19 and TRBJ1-1; 7 bases agree with TRBD1. This CDR3 region has 15 residues. The J segment lost 7 bases and the V segment lost 2 bases, leaving 10 bases of the junction unmatched. CDR1 and CDR2 (germline): LNHDA, SQIVND (reference sequence). The CDR3 DNA sequence: TGTGCCAGTAGTATAATGTGGACAGGAAGAAGTGAAGCTTTCTTT. This sequence encodes CASSIMWTGRSEAFF.

The J gene is TRBJ1-4, the V gene TRBV7-9, with D perhaps TRBD1 (5 bases). V was clipped by 1 base and J by 4 bases, with 7 bases between them. The CDR3 sequence is 14 residues long. The germline V gene has CDR1 SEHNR and CDR2 FQNEAQ (reference sequence). For the CDR3, the DNA is TGTGCCAGCAGCTTAGGACAGATTAATGAAAAACTGTTTTTT. This encodes CASSLGQINEKLFF.

This clone was seen more than once but under ten times. The V and J genes are TRBV5-1 and TRBJ2-5; 8 positions match TRBD1. The length of the CDR3 is 15 residues. Germline V gene lookup returns CDR1 SGHRS and CDR2 YFSETQ. Trimming at V came to 4 bases and at J to 5 bases, leaving 10 bases not matched to a gene. CDR3 sequence (DNA): TGCGCCAGCAGCGTGGACAGGGCCGGGATTGAGACCCAGTACTTC. It encodes CASSVDRAGIETQYF.